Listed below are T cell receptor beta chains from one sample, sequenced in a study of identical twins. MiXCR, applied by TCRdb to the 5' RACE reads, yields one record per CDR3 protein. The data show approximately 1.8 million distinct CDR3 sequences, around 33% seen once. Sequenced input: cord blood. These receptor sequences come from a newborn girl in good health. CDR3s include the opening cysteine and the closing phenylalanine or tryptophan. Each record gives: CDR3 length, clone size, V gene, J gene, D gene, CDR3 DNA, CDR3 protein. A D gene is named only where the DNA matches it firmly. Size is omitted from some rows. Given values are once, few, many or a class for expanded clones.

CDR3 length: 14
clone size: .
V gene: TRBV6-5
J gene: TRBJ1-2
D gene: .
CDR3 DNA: TGTGCCAGCGGATCGATGAAGGGTGTTTATGGCTACACCTTC
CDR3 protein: CASGSMKGVYGYTF

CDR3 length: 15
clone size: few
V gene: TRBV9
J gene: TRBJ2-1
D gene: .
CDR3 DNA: TGTGCCAGCAGCGTAGTAGGCGCTACTAGAGGTGAGCAGTTCTTC
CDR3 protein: CASSVVGATRGEQFF

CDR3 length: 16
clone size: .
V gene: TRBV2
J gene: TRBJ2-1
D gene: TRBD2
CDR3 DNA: TGTGCCAGCAGTGCCGTCCTAGCGGGGGTTTACAATGAGCAGTTCTTC
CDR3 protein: CASSAVLAGVYNEQFF

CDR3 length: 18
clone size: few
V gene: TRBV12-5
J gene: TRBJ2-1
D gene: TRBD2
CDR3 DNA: TGTGCTAGTGCGCGTAGACAGGGACCTAGCGGGAGGGTGGATGAGCAGTTCTTC
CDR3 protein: CASARRQGPSGRVDEQFF

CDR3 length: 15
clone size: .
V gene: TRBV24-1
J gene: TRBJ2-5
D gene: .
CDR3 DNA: TGTGCCACCAGTGACAACAGACAGGTCGGGGAGACCCAGTACTTC
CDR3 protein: CATSDNRQVGETQYF

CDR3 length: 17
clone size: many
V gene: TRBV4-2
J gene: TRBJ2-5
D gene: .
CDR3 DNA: TGTGCCAGCAGCCAAGATGGAGATCAGGTGAAACAAGAGACCCAGTACTTC
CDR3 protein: CASSQDGDQVKQETQYF

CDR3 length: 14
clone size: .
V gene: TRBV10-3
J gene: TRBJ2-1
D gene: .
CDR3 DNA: TGTGCCATCAGTTCTTCACAGGCTCCCTACGAGCAGTTCTTC
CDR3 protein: CAISSSQAPYEQFF

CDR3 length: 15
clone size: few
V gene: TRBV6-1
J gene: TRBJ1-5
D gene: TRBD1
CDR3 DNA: TGTGCCCTAAACCCTACAGGGGGCGGCAATCAGCCCCAGCATTTT
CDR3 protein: CALNPTGGGNQPQHF

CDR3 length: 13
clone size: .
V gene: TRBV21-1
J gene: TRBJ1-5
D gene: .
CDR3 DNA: TGTGCCAGCAGCAAACAGTTCAATCAGCCCCAGCATTTT
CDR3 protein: CASSKQFNQPQHF

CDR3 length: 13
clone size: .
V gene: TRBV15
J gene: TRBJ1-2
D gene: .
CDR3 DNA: TGTGCCACCAGCAGAGATTATCTCTATGGCTACACCTTC
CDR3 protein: CATSRDYLYGYTF

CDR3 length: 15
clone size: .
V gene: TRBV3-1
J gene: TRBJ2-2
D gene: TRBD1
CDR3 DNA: TGTGCCAGCAGCCGGGACAGGGGAGTGGCCGGGGAGCTGTTTTTT
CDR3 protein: CASSRDRGVAGELFF

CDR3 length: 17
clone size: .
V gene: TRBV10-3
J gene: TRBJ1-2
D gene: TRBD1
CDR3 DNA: TGTGCCATCAGTGAATCGGTGGGACAGGGCCCCCCTTATGGCTACACCTTC
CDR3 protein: CAISESVGQGPPYGYTF

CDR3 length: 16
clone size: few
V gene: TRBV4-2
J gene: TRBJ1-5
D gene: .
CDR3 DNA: TGTGCCAGCAGCCAAGTTCGTGAGTTTAGCAATCAGCCCCAGCATTTT
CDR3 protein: CASSQVREFSNQPQHF

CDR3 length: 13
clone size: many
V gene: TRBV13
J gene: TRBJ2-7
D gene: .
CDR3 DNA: TGTGCCAGCAGCTTAGGGATTACCTACGAGCAGTACTTC
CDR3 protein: CASSLGITYEQYF

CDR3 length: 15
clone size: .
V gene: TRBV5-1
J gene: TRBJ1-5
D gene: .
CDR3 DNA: TGCGCCAGCAGCCCTACCGGACGGAGTCATCAGCCCCAGCATTTT
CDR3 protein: CASSPTGRSHQPQHF

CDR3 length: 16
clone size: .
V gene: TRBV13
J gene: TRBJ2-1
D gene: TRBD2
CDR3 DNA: TGTGCCAGCAGCACTCAGACTAGCGGGAGGGTCAATGAGCAGTTCTTC
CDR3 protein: CASSTQTSGRVNEQFF

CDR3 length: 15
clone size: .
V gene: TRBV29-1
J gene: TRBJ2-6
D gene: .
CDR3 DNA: TGCAGCGTTGTCGGTCAGGGATCTGGGGCCAACGTCCTGACTTTC
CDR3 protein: CSVVGQGSGANVLTF

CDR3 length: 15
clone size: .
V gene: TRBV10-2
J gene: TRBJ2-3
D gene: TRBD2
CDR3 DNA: TGCGCCAGCTGGGCAGCGGGGTTTTTCACAGATACGCAGTATTTT
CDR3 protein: CASWAAGFFTDTQYF

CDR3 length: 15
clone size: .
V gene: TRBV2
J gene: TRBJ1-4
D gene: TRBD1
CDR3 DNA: TGTGCCAGCAGTGAAGGGACAGGGGGCTTTGAAAAACTGTTTTTT
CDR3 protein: CASSEGTGGFEKLFF

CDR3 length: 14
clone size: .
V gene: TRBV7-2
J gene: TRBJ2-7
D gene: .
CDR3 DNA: TGTGCCAGCGGAGGCGGGAACGGGGCTTACGAGCAGTACTTC
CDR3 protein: CASGGGNGAYEQYF

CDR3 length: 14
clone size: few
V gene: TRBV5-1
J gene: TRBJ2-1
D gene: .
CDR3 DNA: TGCGCCAGCAGCTGGGGTCTAGTTAACTATGAGCAGTTCTTC
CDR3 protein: CASSWGLVNYEQFF

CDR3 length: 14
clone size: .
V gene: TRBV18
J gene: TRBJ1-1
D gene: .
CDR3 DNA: TGTGCCAGCTCACCAGGGTCCCCGCGGACTGAAGCTTTCTTT
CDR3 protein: CASSPGSPRTEAFF

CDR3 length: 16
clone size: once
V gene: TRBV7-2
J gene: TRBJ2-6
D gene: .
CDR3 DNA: TGTGCCAGCAGCTTGAGGGGTACCTCTGGGGCCAACGTCCTGACTTTC
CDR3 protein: CASSLRGTSGANVLTF

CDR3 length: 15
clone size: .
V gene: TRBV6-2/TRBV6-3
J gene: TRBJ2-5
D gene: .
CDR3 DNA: TGTGCCAGCAGTTATCAGCGGGTAGCCCAAGAGACCCAGTACTTC
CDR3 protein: CASSYQRVAQETQYF

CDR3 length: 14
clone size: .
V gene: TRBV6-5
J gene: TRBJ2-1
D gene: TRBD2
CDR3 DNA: TGTGCCAGCAGTTACCCCGGGAGGGTTAATGAGCAGTTCTTC
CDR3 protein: CASSYPGRVNEQFF

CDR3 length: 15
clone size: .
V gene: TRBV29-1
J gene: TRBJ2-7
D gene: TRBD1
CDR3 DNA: TGCAGCGTCCCACAAAAGGGACAGGGGGCCTACGAGCAGTACTTC
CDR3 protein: CSVPQKGQGAYEQYF

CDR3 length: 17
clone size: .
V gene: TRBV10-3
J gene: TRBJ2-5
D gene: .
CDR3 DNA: TGTGCCATCAGTGAGTCCCCTGTAAAGCGGTCTGGCAATGAGCAGTACTTC
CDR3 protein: CAISESPVKRSGNEQYF

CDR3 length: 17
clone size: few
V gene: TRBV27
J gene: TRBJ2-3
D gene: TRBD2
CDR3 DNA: TGTGCCAGCAGCCTGCGACTAGCGGGAGAGGGCACAGATACGCAGTATTTT
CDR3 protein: CASSLRLAGEGTDTQYF

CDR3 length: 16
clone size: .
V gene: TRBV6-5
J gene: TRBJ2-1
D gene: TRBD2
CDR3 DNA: TGTGCCAGCGGTTACGGGACTAGCGGCTCCTACAATGAGCAGTTCTTC
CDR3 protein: CASGYGTSGSYNEQFF

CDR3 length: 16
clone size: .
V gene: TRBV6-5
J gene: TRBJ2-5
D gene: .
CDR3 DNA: TGTGCCAGCAGTCGTGCAAGCGGGAGAGGGGGCAATGAGCAGTACTTC
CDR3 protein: CASSRASGRGGNEQYF

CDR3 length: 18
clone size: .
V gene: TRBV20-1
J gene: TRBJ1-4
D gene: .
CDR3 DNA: TGCAGTGCTAGAAGCCCGACGGCGGGGGGGGGCCTTAATGAAAAACTGTTTTTT
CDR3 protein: CSARSPTAGGGLNEKLFF

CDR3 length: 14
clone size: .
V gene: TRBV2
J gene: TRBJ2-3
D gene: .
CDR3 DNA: TGTGCCAGCAGTGCAGGGATCCACACAGATACGCAGTATTTT
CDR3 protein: CASSAGIHTDTQYF

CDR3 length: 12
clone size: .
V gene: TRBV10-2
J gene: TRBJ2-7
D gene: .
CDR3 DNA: TGCGCCAGCAGGCAGGACCCCGACGAGCAGTACTTC
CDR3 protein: CASRQDPDEQYF

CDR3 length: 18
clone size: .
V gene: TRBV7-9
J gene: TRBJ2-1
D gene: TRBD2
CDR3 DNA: TGTGCCAGCAGCTTAGGAAGCGGTCTAGCGGGAGGATGGTATGAGCAGTTCTTC
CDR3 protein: CASSLGSGLAGGWYEQFF

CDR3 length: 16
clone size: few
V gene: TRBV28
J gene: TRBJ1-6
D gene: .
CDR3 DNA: TGTGCCAGCAGTCTACTGGGACGGTCCTATAATTCACCCCTCCACTTT
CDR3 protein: CASSLLGRSYNSPLHF

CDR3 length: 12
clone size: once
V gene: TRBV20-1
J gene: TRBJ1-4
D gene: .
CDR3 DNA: TGCTCCGTGGGGGGGGAGGGTGAAAAACTGTTTTTT
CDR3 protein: CSVGGEGEKLFF

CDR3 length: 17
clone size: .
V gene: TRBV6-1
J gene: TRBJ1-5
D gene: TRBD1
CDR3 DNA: TGTGCCAGCAGTGAAGCGCGAGGGGGCCGTGGCAATCAGCCCCAGCATTTT
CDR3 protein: CASSEARGGRGNQPQHF